These T cell receptor beta chains were read from a single sample in a study of blood T cell repertoires in COVID-19. TCRdb's copy holds only in-frame clones and misses some; the assay was immunoSEQ multiplex PCR. The sample has 75,000 to 95,000 clones; roughly 80% are singletons. The sequenced sample consisted of peripheral blood. Receptor source: a woman in her thirties or forties with active or convalescent COVID-19. CDR3s include the opening cysteine and the closing phenylalanine or tryptophan. The order of the fields is V gene, clone size, J gene, D gene, CDR3 DNA, CDR3 protein. A D gene is named only where the DNA matches it firmly. Not all rows give a size; the values are once, few, many and, for expanded clones, a class.

v_call: TRBV5-1
clone_size: -
j_call: TRBJ1-4
d_call: -
cdr3_nt: TGCGCCAGCAGCTTGTTAGGGGGAAATGAAAAACTGTTTTTT
cdr3_aa: CASSLLGGNEKLFF

v_call: TRBV18
clone_size: -
j_call: TRBJ2-1
d_call: TRBD2
cdr3_nt: TGTGCCAGCTGCCCGACTAGCGGGGGAAACAATGAGCAGTTCTTC
cdr3_aa: CASCPTSGGNNEQFF

v_call: TRBV28
clone_size: -
j_call: TRBJ1-2
d_call: -
cdr3_nt: TGTGCCAGCAGTTTATGGCAATTAGACTATGGCTACACCTTC
cdr3_aa: CASSLWQLDYGYTF

v_call: TRBV28
clone_size: -
j_call: TRBJ2-7
d_call: -
cdr3_nt: TGTGCCAGCAGTTTAGTGACAGGTGGGGTCCACGAGCAGTACTTC
cdr3_aa: CASSLVTGGVHEQYF

v_call: TRBV12-3/TRBV12-4
clone_size: -
j_call: TRBJ2-3
d_call: -
cdr3_nt: TGTGCCAGCAGCCGAGGAGTGGAGGATACGCAGTATTTT
cdr3_aa: CASSRGVEDTQYF

v_call: TRBV5-8
clone_size: -
j_call: TRBJ1-4
d_call: -
cdr3_nt: TGTGCCAGCAGCTTACTTGGAGACCCAACTAATGAAAAACTGTTTTTT
cdr3_aa: CASSLLGDPTNEKLFF

v_call: TRBV18
clone_size: few
j_call: TRBJ1-6
d_call: -
cdr3_nt: TGTGCCAGCTCACCACTGGGGGGGGGTCGACATAATTCACCCCTCCACTTT
cdr3_aa: CASSPLGGGRHNSPLHF

v_call: TRBV18
clone_size: -
j_call: TRBJ2-1
d_call: -
cdr3_nt: TGTGCCAGCTCACCACCCTCCGGGGGGCTTAGGAATGAGCAGTTCTTC
cdr3_aa: CASSPPSGGLRNEQFF

v_call: TRBV12-3/TRBV12-4
clone_size: -
j_call: TRBJ1-2
d_call: TRBD1
cdr3_nt: TGTGCCAGCAGATATACAGGGGCCGGTGGCTACACCTTC
cdr3_aa: CASRYTGAGGYTF

v_call: TRBV6-1
clone_size: -
j_call: TRBJ1-5
d_call: -
cdr3_nt: TGTGCCAGCAGTGACGGGTACAATCAGCCCCAGCATTTT
cdr3_aa: CASSDGYNQPQHF

v_call: TRBV4-2
clone_size: -
j_call: TRBJ1-4
d_call: -
cdr3_nt: TGTGCCAGCAGCCAAGATTACGTAGTGGCGGTAAATGAAAAACTGTTTTTT
cdr3_aa: CASSQDYVVAVNEKLFF

v_call: TRBV12-3/TRBV12-4
clone_size: -
j_call: TRBJ2-4
d_call: TRBD1
cdr3_nt: TGTGCCAGCAGTTCAGGGGGCGGGAACATTCAGTACTTC
cdr3_aa: CASSSGGGNIQYF

v_call: TRBV12-3/TRBV12-4
clone_size: once
j_call: TRBJ1-2
d_call: -
cdr3_nt: TGTGCCAGCAGTTTAGTTAGCAGGGGCGGCTACACCTTC
cdr3_aa: CASSLVSRGGYTF

v_call: TRBV11-3
clone_size: -
j_call: TRBJ2-7
d_call: TRBD2
cdr3_nt: TGTGCCAGCAGCTCCGGGACTAGTCTGCTCTACGAGCAGTACTTC
cdr3_aa: CASSSGTSLLYEQYF

v_call: TRBV5-1
clone_size: -
j_call: TRBJ2-1
d_call: -
cdr3_nt: TGCGCCAGCAGCTCCGCTAGCATGGGAGTTAGTGAGCAGTTCTTC
cdr3_aa: CASSSASMGVSEQFF

v_call: TRBV6-1
clone_size: few
j_call: TRBJ1-1
d_call: -
cdr3_nt: TGTGCCAGCAGTGAAAAACGGTCGAACACTGAAGCTTTCTTT
cdr3_aa: CASSEKRSNTEAFF

v_call: TRBV3-1/TRBV3-2
clone_size: -
j_call: TRBJ1-5
d_call: TRBD1
cdr3_nt: TGTGCCAGCAGCCGGGACAGGGTTCAGCCCCAGCATTTT
cdr3_aa: CASSRDRVQPQHF

v_call: TRBV20-1
clone_size: -
j_call: TRBJ1-4
d_call: -
cdr3_nt: TGCAGTGCTAGTCCCCTAGGGGGGGCGTTAGGTGAAAAACTGTTTTTT
cdr3_aa: CSASPLGGALGEKLFF

v_call: TRBV7-9
clone_size: medium-sized
j_call: TRBJ1-1
d_call: -
cdr3_nt: TGTGCCAGCAGCTCGACATCCGGGAGGCCTGAAGCTTTCTTT
cdr3_aa: CASSSTSGRPEAFF

v_call: TRBV11-3
clone_size: once
j_call: TRBJ2-3
d_call: TRBD1
cdr3_nt: TGTGCCAGCAGCACCACAGGGGCCGGCACAGATACGCAGTATTTT
cdr3_aa: CASSTTGAGTDTQYF

v_call: TRBV4-3
clone_size: -
j_call: TRBJ2-7
d_call: TRBD2
cdr3_nt: TGCGCCAGCAGCCAAGATCTGGCTAGCGGGGCCTACGAGCAGTACTTC
cdr3_aa: CASSQDLASGAYEQYF

v_call: TRBV6-5
clone_size: -
j_call: TRBJ2-7
d_call: TRBD2
cdr3_nt: TGTGCCAGCAGGCACGGGGGGGTTCTCTACGAGCAGTACTTC
cdr3_aa: CASRHGGVLYEQYF

v_call: TRBV24-1
clone_size: -
j_call: TRBJ2-3
d_call: TRBD2
cdr3_nt: TGTGCCACCAGTGACCGGACTAGGGACCTCGGTACGCAGTATTTT
cdr3_aa: CATSDRTRDLGTQYF

v_call: TRBV30
clone_size: -
j_call: TRBJ2-2
d_call: TRBD1
cdr3_nt: TGTGCCTGGATTCGACAGGGTAACACCGGGGAGCTGTTTTTT
cdr3_aa: CAWIRQGNTGELFF

v_call: TRBV30
clone_size: once
j_call: TRBJ2-5
d_call: -
cdr3_nt: TGTGCCTGGAGTGTACCTGGCAGGGGTAGAGAGACCCAGTACTTC
cdr3_aa: CAWSVPGRGRETQYF

v_call: TRBV3-1/TRBV3-2
clone_size: once
j_call: TRBJ2-2
d_call: -
cdr3_nt: TGTGCCAGCAGCCAAGAGGTCCTAGCTTGGTCCGACACCGGGGAGCTGTTTTTT
cdr3_aa: CASSQEVLAWSDTGELFF

v_call: TRBV7-8
clone_size: -
j_call: TRBJ2-5
d_call: TRBD2
cdr3_nt: TGTGCCAGCAGCCAAACTCGAGGCGGGGGACTAGGAGGAGAGACCCAGTACTTC
cdr3_aa: CASSQTRGGGLGGETQYF

v_call: TRBV25-1
clone_size: -
j_call: TRBJ2-5
d_call: -
cdr3_nt: TGTGCCAGCAGTGAATGGGGCGACAGCCAAGAGACCCAGTACTTC
cdr3_aa: CASSEWGDSQETQYF

v_call: TRBV4-1
clone_size: few
j_call: TRBJ2-1
d_call: -
cdr3_nt: TGCGCCAGCAGCCAAGTCCGGTTTCCCGATGAGCAGTTCTTC
cdr3_aa: CASSQVRFPDEQFF